Below, 26 T cell receptor beta chains from the same sample are listed, as sequenced in a study of T cells after yellow fever vaccination. TCRdb redid the calling of the 5' RACE reads with MiXCR, one entry per CDR3 protein. The sample carries around 330,000 distinct CDR3 sequences, less than 4.5% recorded once. The sequenced sample was PBMCs, obtained on the day of the yellow fever booster vaccination. Receptor source: a man aged 18 to 29 who received the YFV17D yellow fever vaccine.

This chain uses TRBV20-1 with TRBJ1-5; 8 bases line up with TRBD1. V gave up 4 bases and J gave up 4 bases; unmatched junction bases: 3. Germline-derived CDR1 and CDR2 are DFQATT and SNEGSKA (reference sequence). This CDR3 region has 13 residues. Here the CDR3 reads CSATRDRNQPQHF. CDR3 coding DNA: TGCAGTGCTACCCGGGACAGGAATCAGCCCCAGCATTTT.

The rearrangement joins TRBV14 to TRBJ2-1; tentatively, D is TRBD2 (5 bases). Deletions cut 0 bases from V and 4 bases from J, with 13 bases between. CDR1 and CDR2 from the germline V gene are SGHDN and FVKESK. There are 16 residues in the CDR3. The CDR3 loop is CASSQERRGLYNEQFF. CDR3 DNA sequence: TGTGCCAGCAGCCAAGAAAGACGGGGATTGTACAATGAGCAGTTCTTC.

This clonotype showed up just a few times. The V and J genes are TRBV27 and TRBJ1-6, with unresolved D. CDR1 and CDR2 from the germline V gene are MNHEY and SMNVEV (reference sequence). Between the trimmed V and J ends, which lost 2 bases and 13 bases, there was a span of 9 bases. This CDR3 is 12 amino acids long. The CDR3: CASSLGGRPLHF. DNA for the CDR3: TGTGCCAGCAGTTTAGGAGGGCGGCCCCTCCACTTT.

This clonotype has at least ten counts. V is TRBV7-2 and J is TRBJ1-2, with D uncertain. The germline CDR1 and CDR2 sequences are SGHTA and FQGNSA. This CDR3 is built from 15 residues. Trimming stripped 2 bases from V and 2 bases from J, with 12 bases between. The CDR3 loop reads CASSLFRQDNYGYTF. CDR3 nucleotide sequence: TGTGCCAGCAGCTTATTTCGTCAGGACAACTATGGCTACACCTTC.

This clonotype occurred a few times. The chain uses TRBV28 and TRBJ2-3, with a weak D call TRBD2 (5 bases). This CDR3 is built from 16 residues. Trimming pared 9 bases from V and 9 bases from J, leaving 28 bases between. Germline-derived CDR1 and CDR2 are MDHEN and SYDVKM. The CDR3 DNA follows: TGTGCCAGTTCTAACGCGGGCCCCTTGACACAATTGACGCAGTATTTT. Translation: CASSNAGPLTQLTQYF.

This clonotype was picked up many times. V gene TRBV4-3 combines with J gene TRBJ2-1, with 8 bases identical to TRBD2. This CDR3 contains 15 residues. Trimming took 0 bases from V and 8 from J; bases not matched to a gene: 6. Per germline, CDR1 LGHNA and CDR2 YSLEER. The CDR3 is CASSQEASGWDEQFF. The DNA of the CDR3 is TGCGCCAGCAGCCAAGAGGCTAGCGGGTGGGATGAGCAGTTCTTC.

This clonotype was detected only a few times. For the CDR3, the DNA is TGCGCCAGCAGCCAAGATACACTGGGTGGCTACACCTTC. It yields the protein CASSQDTLGGYTF. The chain has TRBV4-3 and TRBJ1-2; D not resolved. The CDR3 is 13 residues long. V was shortened by 0 bases and J by 7 bases, with 9 bases between the two germline ends. Germline CDR1 LGHNA, CDR2 YSLEER.

This clonotype was observed a few times. The chain couples TRBV29-1 to TRBJ1-1; 7 positions agree with TRBD1. This CDR3 contains 15 residues. The J segment lost 0 bases and the V segment lost 8 bases, leaving 12 bases of the junction unmatched. Per germline, CDR1 SQVTM and CDR2 ANQGSEA. The CDR3 nucleotides read TGCAGCTCTTGTCGCGATAGGGGGCTGAACACTGAAGCTTTCTTT. This gives the protein CSSCRDRGLNTEAFF.

The chain combines TRBV7-3 with TRBJ2-3, with TRBD1 matching over 7 bases. Germline CDR1 and CDR2: SGHTA and FQGTGA. The CDR3 covers 16 residues. V trimming: 5 bases; J trimming: 0 bases; junction bases outside the gene matches: 8. CDR3 residues: CASSLRTGASTDTQYF. The CDR3 DNA sequence: TGTGCCAGCAGCCTTCGGACAGGAGCTAGCACAGATACGCAGTATTTT.

In this sample, this clonotype turned up many times. The DNA for the CDR3 is TGTGCCAGCAGGCCGAGAAGACAAGAGACCCAGTACTTC. Its translation is CASRPRRQETQYF. The chain recombines TRBV6-2 or TRBV6-3 with TRBJ2-5; D gene ambiguous. The V gene's germline CDR1 is MNHEY and CDR2 SVGEGT. The CDR3 covers 13 residues. V was cut by 6 bases and J by 2 bases, with 10 bases left in between.

This clonotype has ten or more counts. V is TRBV20-1 and J is TRBJ2-4; possible D gene TRBD1, 7 bases. CDR1 DFQATT and CDR2 SNEGSKA come from the germline V gene (reference sequence). The length of the CDR3 is 15 residues. Deletions cut 5 bases from V and 0 bases from J, with 14 bases between. CDR3 residues: CSALPGGTAKNIQYF. DNA of the CDR3: TGCAGTGCTCTCCCAGGGGGGACAGCCAAAAACATTCAGTACTTC.

This clonotype was counted ten times or more. The rearrangement uses TRBV7-9 and TRBJ2-2, with TRBD1 identical over 7 bases. The germline gives CDR1 SEHNR, CDR2 FQNEAQ (reference sequence). The CDR3 length is 16 residues. The V and J ends lost 5 bases and 1 base, in that order; junction bases with no gene match: 7. The CDR3 loop is CASSDYRQGNTGELFF. The DNA of the CDR3 is TGTGCCAGCAGCGACTACAGACAGGGGAACACCGGGGAGCTGTTTTTT. The variable domain in full, with the rest retrieved from reference TRBV7-9 and TRBJ2-2, is DTGVSQNPRHKITKRGQNVTFRCDPISEHNRLYWYRQTLGQGPEFLTYFQNEAQLEKSRLLSDRFSAERPKGSFSTLEIQRTEQGDSAMYLCASSDYRQGNTGELFFGEGSRLTVL.

The J gene is TRBJ2-5, the V gene TRBV3-1; weak D call: TRBD1 (6 bases). The germline V and J ends were trimmed by 10 bases and 6 bases, with 15 bases remaining between them. The length of the CDR3 is 12 residues. Germline CDR1 reads LGHDT; CDR2 reads YNNKEL (reference sequence). Here the CDR3 reads CAKAGDGKTQYF. The CDR3 DNA reads TGTGCCAAGGCAGGGGACGGGAAGACCCAGTACTTC.

This chain joins TRBV20-1 and TRBJ2-2; weak D call: TRBD1 (6 bases). Germline V lookup: CDR1 DFQATT, CDR2 SNEGSKA (reference sequence). The CDR3 is made up of 16 amino acids. V lost 0 bases and J 2 bases, leaving 13 bases between the germline ends. CDR3 nucleotide sequence: TGCAGTGCTAGAGATCCCCGGACAGATAACACCGGGGAGCTGTTTTTT. Amino acids: CSARDPRTDNTGELFF.

CDR3 sequence reads: CSAKSRGDTQYF. CDR3 DNA: TGCAGTGCTAAGAGCCGGGGGGATACGCAGTATTTT. This chain connects TRBV20-1 to TRBJ2-3, with D perhaps TRBD2 (6 bases). Trimming took 4 bases from V and 6 from J, leaving 11 bases between them. Germline CDR1 DFQATT, CDR2 SNEGSKA (reference sequence). The CDR3 contains 12 residues.

This clonotype was recorded at least ten times. This chain links TRBV20-1 with TRBJ2-6, with TRBD1 identical over 7 bases. J was trimmed by 2 bases and V by 6 bases; bases with no gene match: 4. The length of the CDR3 is 14 residues. Germline CDR1 DFQATT, CDR2 SNEGSKA (reference sequence). CDR3 in DNA: TGCAGTGCGGGGCAGGGGGCTGGGGCCAACGTCCTGACTTTC. It yields the protein CSAGQGAGANVLTF.

This chain joins TRBV7-2 and TRBJ1-5, with TRBD1 matching 8 bases. Per the germline V gene, CDR1 is SGHTA and CDR2 is FQGNSA. The CDR3 length is 17 residues. The J segment lost 6 bases and the V segment lost 0 bases, leaving 10 bases of the junction unmatched. This CDR3 is CASSLAPGQGGGQPQHF. In nucleotides, the CDR3 is TGTGCCAGCAGCTTAGCGCCCGGACAGGGAGGGGGTCAGCCCCAGCATTTT.

This clonotype was recorded a few times. The chain recombines TRBV7-9 with TRBJ2-1; D is uncertain. V dropped 11 bases and J dropped 8 bases, with 13 bases sitting between them. This CDR3 comprises 11 residues. Germline CDR1 is SEHNR and CDR2 is FQNEAQ (reference sequence). The CDR3 sequence is CAVPWKDEQFF. In DNA, the CDR3 is TGTGCCGTCCCATGGAAGGATGAGCAGTTCTTC.

The sample holds many counts of this clonotype. V gene TRBV4-2 combines with J gene TRBJ2-4; D perhaps matches TRBD2 (5 bases). The ends were cut back, 4 bases at V and 8 bases at J, with 18 bases in the middle. The CDR3 contains 15 residues. Germline assignment: CDR1 LGHNA and CDR2 YNFKEQ. The CDR3 region has the DNA TGTGCCAGCAGCCCCGGTTCGGGGATTATGGACATTCAGTACTTC. It is translated as CASSPGSGIMDIQYF.

This clonotype appeared many times. This chain joins TRBV7-6 and TRBJ2-1; D is perhaps TRBD1 (5 bases). CDR1 is SGHVS, CDR2 FNYEAQ, per germline. The CDR3 is made up of 15 amino acids. The V and J ends lost 5 bases and 9 bases respectively, with 20 bases between them. The CDR3 nucleotides read TGTGCCAGCAGCCAGGGCCTCGGGCTGCTGGGTGAGCAGTTCTTC. Translating gives CASSQGLGLLGEQFF.

V and J are TRBV27 and TRBJ1-2; D not certain. This CDR3 is built from 13 residues. Germline loops: CDR1 MNHEY, CDR2 SMNVEV (reference sequence). V lost 5 bases to trimming and J lost 4 bases, with 11 bases between them. CDR3 sequence: CASSDRAPYGYTF. DNA for the CDR3: TGTGCCAGCAGTGACCGGGCCCCCTATGGCTACACCTTC.

This clonotype was counted at least ten times. The V call is TRBV5-1, the J call TRBJ2-5; D not resolved. With 0 bases removed from V and 9 bases from J, the gap between germline ends came to 15 bases. The length of the CDR3 is 14 residues. The germline gives CDR1 SGHRS, CDR2 YFSETQ. The CDR3 loop is CASSLDRAVVSQYF. The CDR3 DNA reads TGCGCCAGCAGCTTGGATCGGGCCGTGGTGTCCCAGTACTTC.

The table lists this clonotype with many counts. The chain joins TRBV5-1 to TRBJ2-1, with 7 bases identical to TRBD1. The CDR3 spans 14 residues. Germline V gene lookup returns CDR1 SGHRS and CDR2 YFSETQ. J was trimmed by 6 bases and V by 4 bases; bases with no gene match: 7. The CDR3 bases are TGCGCCAGCAGCCTCCTCGGGACAGCCAATGAGCAGTTCTTC. This encodes CASSLLGTANEQFF.

This clonotype was found a few times. The J gene is TRBJ1-4, the V gene TRBV4-3, with unresolved D. The CDR3 spans 14 residues. Germline lookup yields CDR1 LGHNA and CDR2 YSLEER. V dropped 0 bases and J dropped 5 bases, with 7 bases sitting between them. CDR3 residues: CASSQDLGNEKLFF. CDR3 nucleotide sequence: TGCGCCAGCAGCCAAGATCTGGGAAATGAAAAACTGTTTTTT.

This clonotype was counted a few times. The chain links TRBV5-1 to TRBJ2-2; perhaps TRBD2 as D (5 bases). Germline CDR1 is SGHRS and CDR2 is YFSETQ. This CDR3 is 15 amino acids long. With 5 bases removed from V and 0 bases from J, the gap between germline ends came to 11 bases. The CDR3 nucleotides read TGCGCCAGCAGATGGGAGAGCGCGAACACCGGGGAGCTGTTTTTT. Translated, it gives CASRWESANTGELFF.

This clonotype appeared many times. The V and J genes are TRBV6-1 and TRBJ1-5; unclear D gene. The germline V gene encodes CDR1 MNHNS and CDR2 SASEGT. V was trimmed by 6 bases and J by 0 bases, leaving 12 bases between them. The CDR3 totals 15 residues. The CDR3: CASSRALLSNQPQHF. Written as DNA, the CDR3 is TGTGCCAGCAGCCGGGCCCTACTTAGCAATCAGCCCCAGCATTTT.